Shown below are 27 T cell receptor beta chains from a single sample sequenced in a study of T cell changes during pregnancy in multiple sclerosis. Method: immunoSEQ multiplex PCR; TCRdb's copy keeps in-frame clones and lacks some. The sample gives about 41,000 clones, nearly 90% of which show up once; over 0.55% is in the top ten. The specimen comprised CD4+ T cells from peripheral blood mononuclear cells, sampled in the first trimester of pregnancy. All receptors come from a female donor with multiple sclerosis, enrolled in a pregnancy study.

The CDR3 DNA is TGTGCCAGCAGCTTCCGGGGTTCCTCTGGAAACACCATATATTTT. Residues: CASSFRGSSGNTIYF. The chain links TRBV7-9 to TRBJ1-3; D call uncertain. CDR1 and CDR2 (germline): SEHNR, FQNEAQ (reference sequence). The CDR3 is 15 residues long. Trimming pared 3 bases from V and 0 bases from J, leaving 9 bases between.

This clone was seen a handful of times. This sequence joins TRBV6-5 and TRBJ2-1, with TRBD1 identical over 8 bases. CDR3 length: 14 residues. Trimming took 1 base from V and 6 from J; bases not matched to a gene: 2. Germline loops: CDR1 MNHEY, CDR2 SVGAGI. CDR3 nucleotide sequence: TGTGCCAGCAGTTACTTGGGGACAGGCAATGAGCAGTTCTTC. This gives the protein CASSYLGTGNEQFF.

The chain recombines TRBV6-5 with TRBJ1-4, with D tentatively TRBD1 (6 bases). The germline V gene has CDR1 MNHEY and CDR2 SVGAGI. The CDR3 spans 15 residues. Trimming removed 0 bases at V and 3 bases at J, with 8 bases between. The CDR3 here is CASSYSGQPNEKLFF. CDR3 sequence (DNA): TGTGCCAGCAGTTACTCAGGACAGCCTAATGAAAAACTGTTTTTT.

This sequence joins TRBV5-1 and TRBJ1-3; the D gene is possibly TRBD1 (6 bases). This CDR3 is built from 14 residues. V was clipped by 0 bases and J by 2 bases, with 6 bases between them. The germline V gene encodes CDR1 SGHRS and CDR2 YFSETQ. The CDR3 sequence: CASSLDRAGNTIYF. CDR3 in DNA: TGCGCCAGCAGCTTGGACAGGGCTGGAAACACCATATATTTT.

The V and J genes are TRBV19 and TRBJ2-7; the D is unclear. The germline V and J ends were trimmed by 4 bases and 2 bases, with 9 bases remaining between them. Germline V gives CDR1 LNHDA, CDR2 SQIVND (reference sequence). This CDR3 contains 13 residues. The CDR3 DNA reads as TGTGCCAGTAGTAGTGTAACAACCTACGAGCAGTACTTC. Amino acid sequence: CASSSVTTYEQYF.

The chain links TRBV4-2 to TRBJ1-3, with D possibly matching TRBD1 (6 bases). This CDR3 spans 17 amino acids. Germline CDR1 LGHNA, CDR2 YNFKEQ. V dropped 6 bases and J dropped 0 bases, with 18 bases sitting between them. The CDR3 spells CASSQIEGQPSGNTIYF. CDR3 nucleotides: TGTGCCAGCAGTCAAATAGAAGGACAGCCCTCTGGAAACACCATATATTTT.

This chain links TRBV18 with TRBJ2-5; 7 bases align to TRBD2. V lost 2 bases to trimming and J lost 5 bases; unmatched junction nucleotides: 5. From germline, CDR1 is KGHSH and CDR2 LQKENI. The CDR3 covers 14 residues. The CDR3 sequence: CASSPGGGVETQYF. The CDR3 coding sequence is TGTGCCAGCTCACCAGGCGGGGGTGTGGAGACCCAGTACTTC.

The rearrangement joins TRBV19 to TRBJ2-7, with TRBD2 identical over 14 bases. CDR3 length: 16 residues. J was trimmed by 6 bases and V by 3 bases; bases with no gene match: 7. Germline V gene sequence: CDR1 LNHDA, CDR2 SQIVND (reference sequence). In DNA, the CDR3 is TGTGCCAGTAGTATCGCGGGACTAGCGGGAGTTAGCGAGCAGTACTTC. Protein sequence: CASSIAGLAGVSEQYF. The complete variable domain, with remaining parts taken from reference TRBV19 and TRBJ2-7, reads DGGITQSPKYLFRKEGQNVTLSCEQNLNHDAMYWYRQDPGQGLRLIYYSQIVNDFQKGDIAEGYSVSREKKESFPLTVTSAQKNPTAFYLCASSIAGLAGVSEQYFGPGTRLTVT.

The J gene is TRBJ2-3, the V gene TRBV28; 7 bases fit TRBD2. This CDR3 region has 16 residues. Trimming at V came to 5 bases and at J to 2 bases, leaving 10 bases not matched to a gene. CDR1 and CDR2 from the germline V gene are MDHEN and SYDVKM. CDR3 residues: CASSPPQAGFTDTQYF. The CDR3 bases are TGTGCCAGCAGTCCCCCGCAAGCGGGATTCACAGATACGCAGTATTTT.

V and J are TRBV7-8 and TRBJ1-1; tentative D call: TRBD1 (5 bases). V dropped 5 bases and J dropped 1 base, with 8 bases sitting between them. Germline V lookup: CDR1 SGHVS, CDR2 FQNEAQ. CDR3 length: 13 residues. CDR3 sequence (DNA): TGTGCCAGCAGCCGACAGACGAACACTGAAGCTTTCTTT. Amino acid sequence: CASSRQTNTEAFF.

The chain uses TRBV7-4 and TRBJ1-5, with a weak D call TRBD1 (5 bases). V lost 0 bases and J lost 5, with 11 bases in between. CDR1 is SGHVT and CDR2 is SQSDAQ in the germline V gene. The CDR3 covers 15 residues. This CDR3 reads CASSLAPQVDQPQHF. The CDR3 DNA follows: TGTGCCAGCAGCTTAGCCCCACAGGTCGATCAGCCCCAGCATTTT.

The CDR3 region has the DNA TGTGCCAGCAGCCATCCTGGCGGGCTGAACACTGAAGCTTTCTTT. Its protein product is CASSHPGGLNTEAFF. The chain recombines TRBV4-2 with TRBJ1-1; D call uncertain. The V and J ends lost 3 bases and 0 bases respectively, with 11 bases between them. The CDR3 length is 15 residues. Germline V gene sequence: CDR1 LGHNA, CDR2 YNFKEQ.

In its sample, this clone was seen a few times. The genes are TRBV7-9 and TRBJ1-1, with D hard to call. Trimming took off 1 base at V and 6 bases at J, with 9 bases between the two ends. From germline, CDR1 is SEHNR and CDR2 FQNEAQ (reference sequence). The CDR3 consists of 13 residues. CDR3 bases: TGTGCCAGCAGCTTAGGGCCCTTTGCTGAAGCTTTCTTT. Amino acids: CASSLGPFAEAFF. The variable domain in full, completed from reference TRBV7-9 and TRBJ1-1, reads DTGVSQNPRHKITKRGQNVTFRCDPISEHNRLYWYRQTLGQGPEFLTYFQNEAQLEKSRLLSDRFSAERPKGSFSTLEIQRTEQGDSAMYLCASSLGPFAEAFFGQGTRLTVV.

CDR3 loop: CASSKITHDRGVEDTEAFF. The CDR3 DNA sequence: TGTGCCAGCAGCAAAATCACCCACGACAGGGGGGTAGAAGACACTGAAGCTTTCTTT. The gene calls are TRBV21-1 and TRBJ1-1; TRBD1 is the table's D call, not checked against the DNA. TRBV21-1 is a pseudogene. The CDR3 loop spans 19 amino acids.

This chain joins TRBV25-1 and TRBJ1-1; TRBD1 matches at 9 bases. Trimming cost V 6 bases and J 0 bases; bases outside gene matches: 2. Germline CDR1 reads MGHDK; CDR2 reads SYGVNS. The CDR3 runs to 14 residues. CDR3 coding DNA: TGTGCCAGCAGGGGGACAGGGTTGAACACTGAAGCTTTCTTT. Its protein product is CASRGTGLNTEAFF.

The rearrangement links TRBV4-1 to TRBJ2-7, with no clear D. Germline-derived CDR1 and CDR2 are MGHRA and YSYEKL. This CDR3 is 16 amino acids long. V was cut by 1 base and J by 6 bases, with 19 bases left in between. CDR3 loop: CASSQANMGFVGEQYF. The CDR3 DNA is TGCGCCAGCAGCCAAGCAAATATGGGCTTCGTAGGCGAGCAGTACTTC.

V gene TRBV6-1 combines with J gene TRBJ2-5, with D tentatively TRBD1 (7 bases). Germline-derived CDR1 and CDR2 are MNHNS and SASEGT. The CDR3 is made up of 15 amino acids. Trimming pared 0 bases from V and 4 bases from J, leaving 12 bases between. CDR3 protein: CASSEAQGGRETQYF. The DNA for the CDR3 is TGTGCCAGCAGTGAAGCCCAGGGGGGTAGAGAGACCCAGTACTTC.

This chain uses TRBV28 with TRBJ1-1; no reliable D call. The CDR3 runs to 14 residues. The V gene's germline CDR1 is MDHEN and CDR2 SYDVKM. V shed 8 bases and J shed 3 bases, with 16 bases lying between them. The CDR3 spells CASAEDISDTEAFF. The DNA for the CDR3 is TGTGCCAGCGCTGAAGATATATCGGACACTGAAGCTTTCTTT.

The J gene is TRBJ2-7, the V gene TRBV14; 15 bases map to TRBD2. The CDR3 extends over 16 amino acids. Trimming removed 4 bases from V and 5 bases from J; junction bases left unmatched: 6. Looked up from germline, CDR1 is SGHDN and CDR2 is FVKESK. The CDR3 nucleotides are TGTGCCAGCAGCCCGGGACTAGCGGGAGGACTCCACGAGCAGTACTTC. This gives the protein CASSPGLAGGLHEQYF.

The chain joins TRBV5-6 to TRBJ1-2, with a weak D call TRBD1 (5 bases). Trimming took 4 bases from V and 3 from J, leaving 13 bases between them. The CDR3 loop spans 14 amino acids. In germline, CDR1 is SGHDT, CDR2 YYEEEE. The CDR3 protein is CASSPGGVDYGYTF. DNA for the CDR3: TGTGCCAGCAGCCCCGGAGGGGTCGACTATGGCTACACCTTC.

The rearrangement joins TRBV6-1 to TRBJ2-1, with 9 bases identical to TRBD1. Trimming removed 0 bases from V and 1 base from J; junction bases left unmatched: 4. Germline V gene lookup returns CDR1 MNHNS and CDR2 SASEGT. This CDR3 spans 17 amino acids. CDR3 residues: CASSEAATGGSYNEQFF. The CDR3 bases are TGTGCCAGCAGTGAAGCAGCGACAGGGGGTTCCTACAATGAGCAGTTCTTC.

V usage is TRBV19 and J usage is TRBJ2-2; no clear D. Trimming stripped 6 bases from V and 0 bases from J, with 11 bases between. Germline CDR1 is LNHDA and CDR2 is SQIVND (reference sequence). This CDR3 contains 15 residues. Here the CDR3 DNA reads TGTGCCAGTAGCCTCTTTCGGGCGAACACCGGGGAGCTGTTTTTT. It specifies CASSLFRANTGELFF.

CDR3 sequence reads: CASSLADTGRGANVLTF. DNA of the CDR3: TGTGCCAGCAGCTTGGCCGATACAGGGCGTGGGGCCAACGTCCTGACTTTC. The chain has TRBV5-4 and TRBJ2-6; possible D gene TRBD1, 6 bases. CDR1 and CDR2 from the germline V gene are SGHNT and YYREEE (reference sequence). The CDR3 has 17 residues. The V and J ends lost 0 bases and 3 bases respectively, with 13 bases between them.

The chain couples TRBV19 to TRBJ2-3, with TRBD1 identical over 8 bases. This CDR3 region has 16 residues. Germline CDR1 LNHDA, CDR2 SQIVND (reference sequence). V was clipped by 4 bases and J by 4 bases; unmatched bases: 10. The CDR3 sequence is CASSNTGTGNADTQYF. The CDR3 region has the DNA TGTGCCAGTAGTAATACCGGGACAGGAAACGCAGATACGCAGTATTTT.

V and J are TRBV7-6 and TRBJ2-7; 12 bases agree with TRBD2. The J segment lost 4 bases and the V segment lost 4 bases, leaving 5 bases of the junction unmatched. There are 15 residues in the CDR3. Germline assignment: CDR1 SGHVS and CDR2 FNYEAQ. This CDR3 reads CASSSRTSGAYEQYF. The CDR3, as DNA: TGTGCCAGCAGCTCAAGGACTAGCGGGGCTTACGAGCAGTACTTC.

In this sample, this clone turned up once. CDR3 loop: CASSFRLAGATDTQYF. The DNA of the CDR3 is TGTGCCAGCAGCTTTAGACTAGCGGGAGCCACAGATACGCAGTATTTT. The chain employs TRBV5-4 and TRBJ2-3; the match to TRBD2 covers 12 bases. Germline CDR1 SGHNT, CDR2 YYREEE (reference sequence). J lost 2 bases, V lost 2 bases, and 3 bases had no gene match. CDR3 length: 16 residues.

This clone showed up just once. This chain links TRBV6-1 with TRBJ2-5; 8 nucleotides align to TRBD1. Germline V CDR1 and CDR2: MNHNS, SASEGT. Unmatched junction bases numbered 5, after V lost 4 bases and J lost 7 bases. This CDR3 comprises 13 residues. The CDR3 nucleotides read TGTGCCAGCAGTGGGACAGGGTCCGCGACCCAGTACTTC. Protein product: CASSGTGSATQYF.